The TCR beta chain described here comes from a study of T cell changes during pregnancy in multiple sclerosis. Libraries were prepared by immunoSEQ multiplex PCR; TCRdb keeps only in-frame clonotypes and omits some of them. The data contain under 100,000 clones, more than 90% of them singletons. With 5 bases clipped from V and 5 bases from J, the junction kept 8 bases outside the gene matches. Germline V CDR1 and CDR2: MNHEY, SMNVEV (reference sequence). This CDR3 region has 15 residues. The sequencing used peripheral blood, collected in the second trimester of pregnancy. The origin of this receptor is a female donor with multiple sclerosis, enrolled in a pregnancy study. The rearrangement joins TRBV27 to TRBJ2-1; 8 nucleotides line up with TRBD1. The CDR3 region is CASSPGTGVHNEQFF. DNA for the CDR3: TGTGCCAGCAGTCCGGGGACAGGTGTCCACAATGAGCAGTTCTTC.